These 21 T cell receptor beta chains originate from one sample sequenced in a study of blood T cells in healthy people across ages. Together with a sample-barcoded 5' primer, a J-beta primer mix was included in a second PCR lasting roughly 6 to 12 cycles. TCRdb reprocessed the 5' RACE reads with MiXCR, giving one entry per CDR3 protein. The sample has 1 million or so distinct CDR3 sequences; around 43% are singletons. The specimen sequenced was blood. These receptor sequences come from a woman in her sixties in good health.

About this clonotype: The junction departs from germline at one end; a sequencing error may be responsible. The chain joins TRBV7-2 to TRBJ2-1, with 11 bases fitting TRBD2. Germline V lookup: CDR1 SGHTA, CDR2 FQGNSA. This CDR3 spans 15 amino acids. The CDR3 sequence: CASNLSSGRGNEQFF. The DNA for the CDR3 is TGTGCCAGCAACTTAAGTAGCGGGAGGGGCAATGAGCAGTTCTTC. Based on the CDR3 plus reference TRBV7-2 and TRBJ2-1, the full variable domain is GAGVSQSPSNKVTEKGKDVELRCDPISGHTALYWYRQSLGQGLEFLIYFQGNSAPDKSGLPSDRFSAERTGGSVSTLTIQRTQQEDSAVYLCASNLSSGRGNEQFFGPGTRLTVL.

The V and J genes are TRBV7-9 and TRBJ2-3; 10 bases match TRBD2. This CDR3 is built from 17 residues. Germline CDR1 reads SEHNR; CDR2 reads FQNEAQ (reference sequence). With V trimmed by 5 bases and J by 5 bases, 13 bases remained unmatched. The CDR3 coding sequence is TGTGCCAGCAGCCCGTCCGTAGCGGGAGGCCCCCGAGATACGCAGTATTTT. Its translation: CASSPSVAGGPRDTQYF.

The chain recombines TRBV5-5 with TRBJ2-3; D gene uncertain. Trimming shortened V by 2 bases and J by 6 bases, and 13 bases separated the two germline ends. Per germline, CDR1 SGHKS and CDR2 YYEKEE (reference sequence). This CDR3 contains 14 residues. The CDR3 DNA sequence: TGTGCCAGCAGCTTCCTCCAGCGACCGGATACGCAGTATTTT. This gives the protein CASSFLQRPDTQYF.

V and J are TRBV28 and TRBJ2-7, with D perhaps TRBD1 or TRBD2 (5 bases each). Per the germline V gene, CDR1 is MDHEN and CDR2 is SYDVKM. The CDR3 consists of 15 residues. V was cut by 6 bases and J by 4 bases, with 19 bases left in between. The CDR3 is CASSQPGQAFYEQYF. The CDR3 nucleotides are TGTGCCAGCAGCCAACCGGGGCAGGCCTTTTACGAGCAGTACTTC.

This clonotype was counted between two and nine times. The chain combines TRBV12-3 or TRBV12-4 with TRBJ2-1; 7 bases agree with TRBD2. The CDR3 runs 16 residues. V trimming: 1 base; J trimming: 2 bases; junction bases outside the gene matches: 5. The CDR3 DNA reads TGTGCCAGCAGTTTAGGGGCTAGCGGAGCCTACAATGAGCAGTTCTTC. Its translation is CASSLGASGAYNEQFF.

This chain links TRBV5-1 with TRBJ2-4, with D tentatively TRBD2 (6 bases). The J call may be faulty, since TRBJ2-7 better matches the DNA end. The CDR3 is 13 amino acids. Germline V gene lookup returns CDR1 SGHRS and CDR2 YFSETQ. The CDR3 loop is CASSLGAAGEQYF. The DNA for the CDR3 is TGCGCCAGCAGCTTGGGAGCAGCGGGCGAGCAGTACTTC.

This clonotype appeared a single time. V usage is TRBV10-3 and J usage is TRBJ2-1, with 11 bases matching TRBD1. The V gene end was trimmed by 7 bases and the J gene end by 6 bases; junction bases not matched to a gene: 5. The CDR3 runs 14 residues. The germline CDR1 and CDR2 sequences are ENHRY and SYGVKD. CDR3 DNA: TGTGCCATCAAGCCCGGGACAGGGGGCAATGAGCAGTTCTTC. It is translated as CAIKPGTGGNEQFF.

This clonotype has a handful of counts. The V call is TRBV7-2, the J call TRBJ1-2; no firm D call. The CDR3 runs to 15 residues. Germline values: CDR1 SGHTA, CDR2 FQGNSA. The V end lost 3 bases, the J end lost 3 bases, and 14 bases lay between the germline ends. This CDR3 is CASSFRSLPDYGYTF. The CDR3 nucleotides read TGTGCCAGCAGCTTCCGTAGCCTCCCTGACTATGGCTACACCTTC.

The J gene is TRBJ1-6, the V gene TRBV6-1, with D tentatively TRBD1 (5 bases). In germline, CDR1 is MNHNS, CDR2 SASEGT. This CDR3 is built from 17 residues. V was pared by 4 bases and J by 6 bases, with 19 bases between. CDR3 region: CASSAMGDSHLNSPLHF. The CDR3 bases are TGTGCCAGCAGTGCAATGGGCGACAGCCACCTTAATTCACCCCTCCACTTT.

Concerning this clonotype: A much larger clone differs by one base, so this may be a read error. V usage is TRBV20-1 and J usage is TRBJ2-5; D is possibly TRBD1 (5 bases). CDR1 DFQATT and CDR2 SNEGSKA come from the germline V gene (reference sequence). V lost 4 bases to trimming and J lost 5 bases, with 11 bases between them. The CDR3 sequence is 12 residues long. DNA for the CDR3: TGCAGTGCTATGGTAGCAGGGGAGACCCAGTACTTC. Translated, it gives CSAMVAGETQYF.

This clonotype was seen a few times. The rearrangement uses TRBV4-2 and TRBJ2-7, with 10 bases aligning to TRBD2. The germline V gene encodes CDR1 LGHNA and CDR2 YNFKEQ. CDR3 length: 16 residues. J gave up 4 bases and V 0 bases, and 6 bases lay outside the gene matches. CDR3 in DNA: TGTGCCAGCAGCCAAGACCTAGCGGGAGAGATGTACGAGCAGTACTTC. Its translation: CASSQDLAGEMYEQYF.

V and J are TRBV12-3 or TRBV12-4 and TRBJ1-1; possibly TRBD1 for D (5 bases). The V end lost 6 bases, the J end lost 7 bases, and 12 bases lay between the germline ends. This CDR3 has 12 residues. CDR3 residues: CASRSLTGEAFF. DNA for the CDR3: TGTGCCAGCAGATCACTAACAGGTGAAGCTTTCTTT.

The chain employs TRBV2 and TRBJ2-6; unclear D gene. V lost 1 base and J lost 4, with 8 bases in between. The CDR3 extends over 15 amino acids. CDR1 and CDR2 from the germline V gene are SNHLY and FYNNEI. CDR3: CASSEGVGGANVLTF. In DNA, the CDR3 is TGTGCCAGCAGTGAAGGGGTTGGCGGGGCCAACGTCCTGACTTTC.

CDR3 sequence: CASSQATSVQQFF. CDR3 DNA: TGCGCCAGCAGCCAAGCGACTAGCGTACAGCAGTTCTTC. This chain joins TRBV4-1 and TRBJ2-1; 8 bases fit TRBD2. CDR3 length: 13 amino acids. CDR1 and CDR2 (germline): MGHRA, YSYEKL. With V trimmed by 1 base and J by 11 bases, 4 bases remained unmatched.

The chain links TRBV27 to TRBJ2-1, with D tentatively TRBD1 (6 bases). The CDR3 consists of 13 residues. V was trimmed by 6 bases and J by 6 bases, leaving 12 bases between them. Germline CDR1 MNHEY, CDR2 SMNVEV (reference sequence). CDR3 loop: CASRITGSNEQFF. DNA for the CDR3: TGTGCCAGCAGGATTACAGGGTCCAATGAGCAGTTCTTC.

The rearrangement links TRBV28 to TRBJ2-7; TRBD2 aligns across 8 bases. The V segment lost 5 bases and the J segment 3 bases; nucleotides outside the gene matches: 12. The germline V gene encodes CDR1 MDHEN and CDR2 SYDVKM. The CDR3 loop spans 16 amino acids. The CDR3 DNA is TGTGCCAGCAGTCCCCGACTTGAAACTAGCGGCTACGAGCAGTACTTC. Translating it yields CASSPRLETSGYEQYF.

This chain uses TRBV15 with TRBJ2-3; TRBD2 aligns across 10 bases. V shed 0 bases, J shed 5 bases, and the junction held 5 bases outside the gene matches. The CDR3 extends over 16 amino acids. Germline assignment: CDR1 LNHNV and CDR2 YYDKDF (reference sequence). In nucleotides, the CDR3 is TGTGCCACCAGCAGAGATCGAGCGGGGGGGGAAGATACGCAGTATTTT. It yields the protein CATSRDRAGGEDTQYF.

This clonotype has only a few counts. CDR3 sequence: CASSSGIPHGYTF. The CDR3 DNA is TGTGCCAGCTCTTCCGGGATTCCCCACGGCTACACCTTC. The genes are TRBV2 and TRBJ1-2; no reliable D call. CDR1 and CDR2 from the germline V gene are SNHLY and FYNNEI. The CDR3 sequence is 13 residues long. Trimming left V 8 bases short and J 8 bases short, with 18 bases between.

The CDR3 DNA follows: TGTGCCAGCAGTTTGTACCGGGGTAGCTCTGGGGCCAACGTCCTGACTTTC. Translation gives CASSLYRGSSGANVLTF. V and J are TRBV27 and TRBJ2-6; weak D call: TRBD2 (5 bases). The CDR3 runs to 17 residues. Germline CDR1 and CDR2: MNHEY and SMNVEV (reference sequence). The V end lost 3 bases, the J end lost 0 bases, and 12 bases lay between the germline ends. The whole variable domain, filled in from reference TRBV27 and TRBJ2-6, reads EAQVTQNPRYLITVTGKKLTVTCSQNMNHEYMSWYRQDPGLGLRQIYYSMNVEVTDKGDVPEGYKVSRKEKRNFPLILESPSPNQTSLYFCASSLYRGSSGANVLTFGAGSRLTVL.

The chain uses TRBV27 and TRBJ2-7; D might be TRBD2 (6 bases). Trimming stripped 8 bases from V and 1 base from J, with 15 bases between. The V gene's germline CDR1 is MNHEY and CDR2 SMNVEV (reference sequence). This CDR3 comprises 14 residues. CDR3 in amino acids: CASAGRDLSYEQYF. In DNA form, the CDR3 reads TGTGCCAGCGCGGGCCGGGACTTGTCCTACGAGCAGTACTTC.

This chain uses TRBV29-1 with TRBJ2-2, with 9 bases identical to TRBD1. The CDR3 has 11 amino acids. The trim removed 7 bases at V and 8 bases at J, leaving 2 bases unmatched. Germline lookup yields CDR1 SQVTM and CDR2 ANQGSEA. CDR3 sequence (DNA): TGCAGCGCAGGGACAGGGGGGGAGCTGTTTTTT. Encoded protein: CSAGTGGELFF.